This is a list of T cell receptor beta chains from one sample in a study of shared clonotypes between healthy human individuals. The repertoire was sequenced with immunoSEQ multiplex PCR; TCRdb's copy has only in-frame clones and lacks some. Seen here are about 1.1 million clones, approximately 80% observed once, and the top ten hold about 0.94%. The source material was memory CD4+ T cells from PBMCs. These receptors were taken from a man younger than 35 in good health. Some clones in this sample may be carry-over from other donors' samples. CDR3s include the opening cysteine and the closing phenylalanine or tryptophan. The D gene is left open where the match is weak. Expanded clones get a size class; other rows say once, few or many, or leave the size out.

V gene: TRBV25-1
J gene: TRBJ2-5
clone size: NA
D gene: NA
CDR3 DNA: TGTGCCAGCAGTTCCCAGGGGGAGACCCAGTACTTC
CDR3 protein: CASSSQGETQYF

V gene: TRBV5-1
J gene: TRBJ2-2
clone size: NA
D gene: NA
CDR3 DNA: TGCGCCAGCAGCAGCCAGGGGAGGACCGGGGAGCTGTTTTTT
CDR3 protein: CASSSQGRTGELFF

V gene: TRBV18
J gene: TRBJ1-2
clone size: NA
D gene: TRBD1
CDR3 DNA: TGTGCCAGCTCCCCGCGGGAGGGGGCGCGCCTCTATGGCTACACCTTC
CDR3 protein: CASSPREGARLYGYTF

V gene: TRBV20-1
J gene: TRBJ1-2
clone size: NA
D gene: NA
CDR3 DNA: TGCAGTGCCTCAACGTACTATGGCTACACCTTC
CDR3 protein: CSASTYYGYTF

V gene: TRBV28
J gene: TRBJ1-1
clone size: few
D gene: NA
CDR3 DNA: TGTGCCAGCAGTTCACAGGGCAGAAGCACTGAAGCTTTCTTT
CDR3 protein: CASSSQGRSTEAFF

V gene: TRBV11-2
J gene: TRBJ2-7
clone size: NA
D gene: TRBD2
CDR3 DNA: TGTGCCAGCAGCGACAACCCAACTAGCGGATTTTACTACGAGCAGTACTTC
CDR3 protein: CASSDNPTSGFYYEQYF

V gene: TRBV28
J gene: TRBJ1-6
clone size: NA
D gene: NA
CDR3 DNA: TGTGCCAGCAGTTTTGGGCGTGATAATTCACCCCTCCACTTT
CDR3 protein: CASSFGRDNSPLHF

V gene: TRBV5-4
J gene: TRBJ1-3
clone size: NA
D gene: NA
CDR3 DNA: TGTGCCAGCAGCTCCGGGTCCCGCGGAAACACCATATATTTT
CDR3 protein: CASSSGSRGNTIYF

V gene: TRBV19
J gene: TRBJ2-5
clone size: few
D gene: TRBD1
CDR3 DNA: TGTGCCAGTAGCTCCGGACAGGGATCAGGAATAGAGACCCAGTACTTC
CDR3 protein: CASSSGQGSGIETQYF

V gene: TRBV18
J gene: TRBJ2-5
clone size: NA
D gene: TRBD1
CDR3 DNA: TGTGCCAGCTCACTCAACAGGGGGGAGCAAGAGACCCAGTACTTC
CDR3 protein: CASSLNRGEQETQYF

V gene: TRBV18
J gene: TRBJ1-2
clone size: once
D gene: TRBD1
CDR3 DNA: TGTGCCAGCTCACCGGATACAGGGGACTATGGCTACACCTTC
CDR3 protein: CASSPDTGDYGYTF

V gene: TRBV28
J gene: TRBJ2-7
clone size: few
D gene: NA
CDR3 DNA: TGTGCCAGCAGTCTGCTTGGGGCCGAGTCCGAGCAGTACTTC
CDR3 protein: CASSLLGAESEQYF

V gene: TRBV28
J gene: TRBJ1-2
clone size: NA
D gene: NA
CDR3 DNA: TGTGCCAGCAGTGACGGGACCCGGAGTGAGGGCTACACCTTC
CDR3 protein: CASSDGTRSEGYTF

V gene: TRBV2
J gene: TRBJ2-3
clone size: NA
D gene: NA
CDR3 DNA: TGTGCCAGTACCCGGGACTTACGGGATACGCAGTATTTT
CDR3 protein: CASTRDLRDTQYF

V gene: TRBV6-5
J gene: TRBJ2-7
clone size: NA
D gene: NA
CDR3 DNA: TGTGCCAGCAGTGGAGGCCCCGGTCTGGACGAGCAGTACTTC
CDR3 protein: CASSGGPGLDEQYF

V gene: TRBV5-4
J gene: TRBJ2-4
clone size: NA
D gene: TRBD2
CDR3 DNA: TGTGCCAGCAGCCTTCCCGGGGGGGGCCAAAACATTCAGTACTTC
CDR3 protein: CASSLPGGGQNIQYF

V gene: TRBV5-4
J gene: TRBJ1-1
clone size: NA
D gene: NA
CDR3 DNA: TGTGCCAGCAGCTTTCAAATCGGAGTGAACACTGAAGCTTTCTTT
CDR3 protein: CASSFQIGVNTEAFF

V gene: TRBV5-1
J gene: TRBJ2-6
clone size: NA
D gene: NA
CDR3 DNA: TGCGCCAGCAGCTTGGACAGGGCTGGGGCCAACGTCCTGACTTTC
CDR3 protein: CASSLDRAGANVLTF

V gene: TRBV2
J gene: TRBJ2-5
clone size: NA
D gene: TRBD2
CDR3 DNA: TGTGCCAGCAGTCGGACTAGCGGGGACGGGACCCAGTACTTC
CDR3 protein: CASSRTSGDGTQYF

V gene: TRBV10-3
J gene: TRBJ1-5
clone size: NA
D gene: TRBD1
CDR3 DNA: TGTGCCATCAGTGAGGACAGGGGGGACTCCCGCAATCAGCCCCAGCATTTT
CDR3 protein: CAISEDRGDSRNQPQHF

V gene: TRBV4-3
J gene: TRBJ2-1
clone size: NA
D gene: TRBD2
CDR3 DNA: TGCGCCAGCAGCCGGCCCGGGACTAGCTGCGGCAATGAGCAGTTCTTC
CDR3 protein: CASSRPGTSCGNEQFF

V gene: TRBV28
J gene: TRBJ2-5
clone size: NA
D gene: NA
CDR3 DNA: TGTGCCAGCAGTTTATCCACTGAGACCCAGTACTTC
CDR3 protein: CASSLSTETQYF

V gene: TRBV9
J gene: TRBJ1-5
clone size: many
D gene: NA
CDR3 DNA: TGTGCCAGCAGCGTAGGCAGGGCGGGCCAGCCCCAGCATTTT
CDR3 protein: CASSVGRAGQPQHF

V gene: TRBV7-2
J gene: TRBJ1-5
clone size: NA
D gene: NA
CDR3 DNA: TGTGCCAGCAGCTTACGGGGCGGTACATTTAATCAGCCCCAGCATTTT
CDR3 protein: CASSLRGGTFNQPQHF

V gene: TRBV2
J gene: TRBJ2-7
clone size: NA
D gene: TRBD1
CDR3 DNA: TGTGCCAGCAGTACAGCAAGGGACAGGTTTACCTACGAGCAGTACTTC
CDR3 protein: CASSTARDRFTYEQYF

V gene: TRBV27
J gene: TRBJ2-7
clone size: NA
D gene: NA
CDR3 DNA: TGTGCCAGCAGTTTCCCCCATGGCGGGACACCCTCCTACGAGCAGTACTTC
CDR3 protein: CASSFPHGGTPSYEQYF

V gene: TRBV9
J gene: TRBJ2-7
clone size: once
D gene: TRBD1
CDR3 DNA: TGTGCCAGCAGCCCACAAGACAGGGGGGGAATCGAGCAGTACTTC
CDR3 protein: CASSPQDRGGIEQYF

V gene: TRBV28
J gene: TRBJ2-1
clone size: NA
D gene: TRBD2
CDR3 DNA: TGTGCCAGCACCCTATGGCTGGGGGCCAGCGGGAGCTCCTACAATGAGCAGTTCTTC
CDR3 protein: CASTLWLGASGSSYNEQFF

V gene: TRBV27
J gene: TRBJ2-7
clone size: NA
D gene: NA
CDR3 DNA: TGTGCCAGCAGTTTAGCGGGTGCGGTGTTCGAGCAGTACTTC
CDR3 protein: CASSLAGAVFEQYF

V gene: TRBV5-1
J gene: TRBJ2-5
clone size: NA
D gene: TRBD2
CDR3 DNA: TGCGCCAGCAGCTTGGGCGGGAGCAGGGAGACCCAGTACTTC
CDR3 protein: CASSLGGSRETQYF

V gene: TRBV11-2
J gene: TRBJ1-1
clone size: NA
D gene: TRBD1
CDR3 DNA: TGTGCCAGCAGCCGGAGACAGGGCAGCACTGAAGCTTTCTTT
CDR3 protein: CASSRRQGSTEAFF

V gene: TRBV29-1
J gene: TRBJ1-4
clone size: NA
D gene: NA
CDR3 DNA: TGCAGCGTGGCCGGGGGGGTATATGAAAAACTGTTTTTT
CDR3 protein: CSVAGGVYEKLFF

V gene: TRBV13
J gene: TRBJ1-2
clone size: few
D gene: NA
CDR3 DNA: TGTGCCAGCAGCTTAGGCAGGGAGAACTATGGCTACACCTTC
CDR3 protein: CASSLGRENYGYTF

V gene: TRBV19
J gene: TRBJ1-5
clone size: NA
D gene: NA
CDR3 DNA: TGTGCCAGTAGCATGTTTGGGGATATCAATCAGCCCCAGCATTTT
CDR3 protein: CASSMFGDINQPQHF

V gene: TRBV18
J gene: TRBJ1-5
clone size: NA
D gene: NA
CDR3 DNA: TGTGCCAGCTCACCTTCCGGAGCAGGACAGCCCCAGCATTTT
CDR3 protein: CASSPSGAGQPQHF

V gene: TRBV6-4
J gene: TRBJ2-3
clone size: NA
D gene: NA
CDR3 DNA: TGTGCCAGCAGTGACTCTGGGTCGGCACGGAGCACAGATACGCAGTATTTT
CDR3 protein: CASSDSGSARSTDTQYF

V gene: TRBV21-1
J gene: TRBJ1-1
clone size: few
D gene: NA
CDR3 DNA: TGTGCCAGCAGCAAAGGCGAGCCGGGAGCCACTGAAGCTTTCTTT
CDR3 protein: CASSKGEPGATEAFF

V gene: TRBV2
J gene: TRBJ2-7
clone size: NA
D gene: TRBD1
CDR3 DNA: TGTGCCAGCGGGGGACAGGGGCCATACGAGCAGTACTTC
CDR3 protein: CASGGQGPYEQYF

V gene: TRBV6-1
J gene: TRBJ1-1
clone size: few
D gene: TRBD1
CDR3 DNA: TGTGCCAGCAGGGGACAGCTCATGAACACTGAAGCTTTCTTT
CDR3 protein: CASRGQLMNTEAFF

V gene: TRBV4-1
J gene: TRBJ2-1
clone size: NA
D gene: NA
CDR3 DNA: TGCGCCAGCAGCCAAGATCGATTAATTGGCGGAAACCCAACCTACAATGAGCAGTTCTTC
CDR3 protein: CASSQDRLIGGNPTYNEQFF

V gene: TRBV28
J gene: TRBJ2-3
clone size: few
D gene: TRBD2
CDR3 DNA: TGTGCCAGCCCCAGGTCGGGGTCTAGCGGCAAGGAGACAGATACGCAGTATTTT
CDR3 protein: CASPRSGSSGKETDTQYF

V gene: TRBV6-5
J gene: TRBJ2-7
clone size: NA
D gene: NA
CDR3 DNA: TGTGCCAGCAGTTACTCGATGGCTACAAGCGTCCACGAGCAGTACTTC
CDR3 protein: CASSYSMATSVHEQYF

V gene: TRBV27
J gene: TRBJ1-1
clone size: NA
D gene: TRBD1
CDR3 DNA: TGTGCCAGCAGTTTTCTTACAGGGGGCACTGAAGCTTTCTTT
CDR3 protein: CASSFLTGGTEAFF